A selection of T cell receptor beta chains follows, all from one sample in a study of CXCR3-negative and CXCR3-positive naive CD8 T cells. TCRdb reprocessed the 5' RACE reads, with one entry per CDR3 protein and no DNA. The repertoire shows about 53,000 distinct CDR3 sequences; the top ten hold approximately 0.56%. Sequencing input: naive CXCR3+ CD8+ T cells from blood. These receptors originate from a human donor in good health. Some clones in this sample may be carry-over from other donors' samples. Both conserved end residues are part of each CDR3.

V,J,CDR3
TRBV20-1,TRBJ1-1,CSARELGLPNTEAFF
TRBV10-1,TRBJ1-1,CASSEKGQSEAFF
TRBV11-2,TRBJ1-3,CASRGQEYSGNTIYF
TRBV4-3,TRBJ2-2,CASSPAGTVTPNTGELFF
TRBV28,TRBJ2-5,CASSPGETQYF
TRBV18,TRBJ1-1,CARLGEGGQTEAFF
TRBV5-6,TRBJ2-7,CASSLGQVSYEQYF
TRBV29-1,TRBJ1-1,CSVEGVSMNTEAFF
TRBV12-3/TRBV12-4,TRBJ2-4,CASTDLKNIQYF
TRBV29-1,TRBJ1-3,CSVVGVGNTIYF
TRBV15,TRBJ1-5,CATSSRGYHSNQPQHF
TRBV18,TRBJ2-7,CASSGGTGGAVYEQYF
TRBV28,TRBJ2-1,CASSSLTGPLRDEQFF
TRBV7-3,TRBJ2-3,CASSSHPDRGDTQYF
TRBV4-3,TRBJ2-1,CASSHAPGQGNNEQLF
TRBV21-1,TRBJ1-5,CASSKLGPQPQHF
TRBV29-1,TRBJ2-3,CSVLVVDRFTDTQYF